What follows are 20 T cell receptor beta chains derived from one specimen sequenced in a study of shared clonotypes between healthy human individuals. Only in-frame clones appear in the TCRdb table, and some are missing; sequencing was by immunoSEQ multiplex PCR. The sample consists of around 300,000 clones, around nine tenths of them appearing once. The specimen sequenced was memory CD8+ T cells sorted from blood. Subset denoted: CD45RO+ cells pooled with CCR7-negative TemRA cells. These receptors were taken from a young man in good health.

The rearrangement links TRBV27 to TRBJ2-1; D unclear. CDR3 size: 14 residues. Germline CDR1 is MNHEY and CDR2 is SMNVEV (reference sequence). V lost 2 bases and J lost 5, with 10 bases in between. The CDR3 reads CASSLNPADNEQFF. The CDR3 DNA sequence: TGTGCCAGCAGTTTAAACCCCGCTGACAATGAGCAGTTCTTC.

DNA of the CDR3: TGTGCCTCCTGGGACGGACTCCAAGAGACCCAGTACTTC. Its protein product is CASWDGLQETQYF. The chain carries TRBV7-9 and TRBJ2-5; possibly TRBD1 or TRBD2 for D (5 bases each). CDR3 size: 13 residues. The germline CDR1 and CDR2 sequences are SEHNR and FQNEAQ (reference sequence). The V end lost 11 bases, the J end lost 1 base, and 14 bases lay between the germline ends.

The chain recombines TRBV5-4 with TRBJ2-5; 7 bases line up with TRBD2. The germline V gene encodes CDR1 SGHNT and CDR2 YYREEE (reference sequence). This CDR3 spans 16 amino acids. The V and J ends lost 1 base and 3 bases, in that order; junction bases with no gene match: 9. The chain's CDR3 is CASSLIIGLEKETQYF. Here the CDR3 DNA reads TGTGCCAGCAGCTTGATTATTGGACTAGAGAAAGAGACCCAGTACTTC.

This clone was recorded only once. The chain couples TRBV11-2 to TRBJ2-2; the D is unclear. This CDR3 has 12 amino acids. V was trimmed by 6 bases and J by 4 bases, leaving 6 bases between them. Germline CDR1 and CDR2: SGHAT and FQNNGV. CDR3 sequence reads: CASSYITGELFF. The CDR3 bases are TGTGCCAGCAGTTATATCACCGGGGAGCTGTTTTTT. Full variable domain (missing parts from reference TRBV11-2 and TRBJ2-2): EAGVAQSPRYKIIEKRQSVAFWCNPISGHATLYWYQQILGQGPKLLIQFQNNGVVDDSQLPKDRFSAERLKGVDSTLKIQPAKLEDSAVYLCASSYITGELFFGEGSRLTVL.

CDR3 nucleotides: TGTGCCACCACCGGGACTTCTTTTTCGGACGAGCAGTACTTC. This codes for CATTGTSFSDEQYF. The chain links TRBV15 to TRBJ2-7; weak D call: TRBD2 (6 bases). Germline CDR1 LNHNV, CDR2 YYDKDF (reference sequence). Trimming took off 7 bases at V and 5 bases at J, with 18 bases between the two ends. The CDR3 consists of 14 residues.

The CDR3: CASSERASYEQYF. In DNA, the CDR3 is TGCGCCAGCAGCGAACGGGCTTCCTACGAGCAGTACTTC. This chain joins TRBV4-1 and TRBJ2-7, with D unresolved. This CDR3 is built from 13 residues. CDR1 MGHRA and CDR2 YSYEKL come from the germline V gene. V dropped 5 bases and J dropped 1 base, with 9 bases sitting between them.

This clone was seen a few times. This chain uses TRBV28 with TRBJ1-3; D is undetermined. Germline V gene sequence: CDR1 MDHEN, CDR2 SYDVKM. This CDR3 has 15 residues. With 3 bases removed from V and 0 bases from J, the gap between germline ends came to 9 bases. The CDR3 coding sequence is TGTGCCAGCAGTTTGAGTGTCCCCTCTGGAAACACCATATATTTT. Protein sequence: CASSLSVPSGNTIYF.

The chain links TRBV2 to TRBJ2-7; 9 nucleotides agree with TRBD1. This CDR3 is 17 amino acids long. Germline lookup yields CDR1 SNHLY and CDR2 FYNNEI. Trimming took 3 bases from V and 2 from J; bases not matched to a gene: 11. The CDR3 loop reads CASSESWGTGLAYEQYF. CDR3 in DNA: TGTGCCAGCAGTGAGTCCTGGGGGACAGGGCTAGCCTACGAGCAGTACTTC. The full variable domain, its missing parts supplied by reference TRBV2 and TRBJ2-7, is EPEVTQTPSHQVTQMGQEVILRCVPISNHLYFYWYRQILGQKVEFLVSFYNNEISEKSEIFDDQFSVERPDGSNFTLKIRSTKLEDSAMYFCASSESWGTGLAYEQYFGPGTRLTVT.

The chain joins TRBV10-2 to TRBJ2-7; unclear D gene. CDR3 size: 10 residues. V lost 8 bases and J 7 bases, leaving 9 bases between the germline ends. Germline V lookup: CDR1 WSHSY, CDR2 SAAADI. DNA for the CDR3: TGCGCCAGCGGGCTTCGGGAGCAGTACTTC. Its protein is CASGLREQYF.

A single count supports this clone. This chain links TRBV5-5 with TRBJ2-7; D not certain. Germline assignment: CDR1 SGHKS and CDR2 YYEKEE (reference sequence). With 0 bases removed from V and 5 bases from J, the gap between germline ends came to 9 bases. The CDR3 contains 13 residues. CDR3 residues: CASSLGVVDEQYF. In DNA, the CDR3 is TGTGCCAGCAGCTTGGGGGTCGTTGACGAGCAGTACTTC.

V and J are TRBV7-9 and TRBJ2-7; 9 bases are shared with TRBD1. V shed 0 bases, J shed 0 bases, and the junction held 6 bases outside the gene matches. This CDR3 spans 17 amino acids. CDR1 is SEHNR, CDR2 FQNEAQ, per germline (reference sequence). As DNA, the CDR3 is TGTGCCAGCAGCTTAGCGAGACAGGGGGTGAACTCCTACGAGCAGTACTTC. Its protein is CASSLARQGVNSYEQYF. Supplemented by reference TRBV7-9 and TRBJ2-7, the full variable domain reads DTGVSQNPRHKITKRGQNVTFRCDPISEHNRLYWYRQTLGQGPEFLTYFQNEAQLEKSRLLSDRFSAERPKGSFSTLEIQRTEQGDSAMYLCASSLARQGVNSYEQYFGPGTRLTVT.

This clone occurred once. V usage is TRBV27 and J usage is TRBJ2-1; 7 bases are a match to TRBD1. The V segment lost 4 bases and the J segment 13 bases; nucleotides outside the gene matches: 13. The germline V gene has CDR1 MNHEY and CDR2 SMNVEV (reference sequence). The CDR3 runs to 14 residues. The CDR3 region has the DNA TGTGCCAGCAGTTCCGGACAGGTTGGGAGAAGCCAGTTCTTC. Protein: CASSSGQVGRSQFF.

This rearrangement joins TRBV6-5 to TRBJ1-1, with 8 bases identical to TRBD1. The V and J ends lost 4 bases and 5 bases, in that order; junction bases with no gene match: 9. Germline-derived CDR1 and CDR2 are MNHEY and SVGAGI. The CDR3 loop spans 15 amino acids. The CDR3 DNA reads TGTGCCAGCAGTTCCTCGATCACAGGGGGTACTGAAGCTTTCTTT. Its translation is CASSSSITGGTEAFF.

V usage is TRBV4-3 and J usage is TRBJ2-1, with D unresolved. This CDR3 has 17 amino acids. Between the trimmed V and J ends, which lost 2 bases and 5 bases, there was a span of 19 bases. Germline V gives CDR1 LGHNA, CDR2 YSLEER. The CDR3 reads CASSQTFGRLLNNEQFF. As DNA, the CDR3 is TGCGCCAGCAGCCAAACGTTCGGCCGCCTCCTAAACAATGAGCAGTTCTTC.

J is TRBJ2-1 and V is TRBV28; 9 positions match TRBD2. The CDR3 length is 15 residues. The junction had 6 bases not matched to a gene; V was cut back by 2 bases and J by 7 bases. In germline, CDR1 is MDHEN, CDR2 SYDVKM. The CDR3 DNA is TGTGCCAGCAGTTTAGTCCTAGCGGGGACTAATGAGCAGTTCTTC. Translating gives CASSLVLAGTNEQFF.

The chain couples TRBV6-5 to TRBJ1-1; D is unresolved. Germline CDR1 reads MNHEY; CDR2 reads SVGAGI. This CDR3 comprises 14 residues. The V and J ends lost 6 bases and 0 bases respectively, with 11 bases between them. The CDR3 reads CASSSQTVNTEAFF. The CDR3 DNA sequence: TGTGCCAGCAGCTCGCAAACTGTGAACACTGAAGCTTTCTTT.

CDR3 in amino acids: CASTGLAGRGYEQYF. Written as DNA, the CDR3 is TGTGCCAGCACCGGACTAGCGGGAAGGGGCTACGAGCAGTACTTC. This rearrangement joins TRBV6-1 to TRBJ2-7; the match to TRBD2 covers 12 bases. CDR3 size: 15 residues. V dropped 7 bases and J dropped 3; count of bases not matched to a gene: 7. Germline-derived CDR1 and CDR2 are MNHNS and SASEGT.

The chain couples TRBV7-9 to TRBJ1-2; 9 nucleotides agree with TRBD1. This CDR3 comprises 15 residues. Germline V gives CDR1 SEHNR, CDR2 FQNEAQ (reference sequence). V lost 6 bases and J lost 4; bases outside the gene matches: 9. CDR3 residues: CASRPTGGLGYGYTF. CDR3 DNA sequence: TGTGCCAGCAGACCAACAGGGGGCTTAGGCTATGGCTACACCTTC.

The chain carries TRBV27 and TRBJ2-5, with a tentative D call TRBD1 (6 bases). The CDR3 spans 15 residues. Per germline, CDR1 MNHEY and CDR2 SMNVEV (reference sequence). The germline V and J ends were trimmed by 2 bases and 5 bases, with 15 bases remaining between them. The chain's CDR3 is CASSLNRVGGETQYF. In DNA, the CDR3 is TGTGCCAGCAGTTTAAACAGGGTTGGCGGTGAGACCCAGTACTTC.

The chain recombines TRBV5-4 with TRBJ2-4; 11 positions agree with TRBD2. This CDR3 region has 18 residues. With V trimmed by 0 bases and J by 0 bases, 5 bases remained unmatched. The germline gives CDR1 SGHNT, CDR2 YYREEE (reference sequence). CDR3 sequence (DNA): TGTGCCAGCAGCTTGGCCGGGACTAGCGGACTAGCCAAAAACATTCAGTACTTC. Protein product: CASSLAGTSGLAKNIQYF.